This T cell receptor (beta chain) was identified during a study of cytomegalovirus exposure and HLA in healthy donors. This CDR3 is 13 amino acids long. Germline V gene sequence: CDR1 SGHDN, CDR2 FVKESK. Between the trimmed V and J ends, which lost 8 bases and 2 bases, there was a span of 13 bases. Study-wide points: Some highly shared sequence variants likely arose as a pipeline artifact.

The PCR employed 60 Vbeta primers together with 13 Jbeta primers. The table came from immunoSEQ multiplex PCR; TCRdb's copy has only in-frame clones and leaves some out. The sample yields some 170,000 clones, roughly 79% seen once. About this clone: Its cognate antigen is unknown.

The clonotype was recovered from a man in his forties in good health and CMV-seropositive. Sequencing used PBMCs. The genes are TRBV14 and TRBJ2-7; D is possibly TRBD2 (6 bases). The CDR3, as DNA: TGTGCCAGCCGAGGGTCGGGAGCCTACGAGCAGTACTTC. Amino acids: CASRGSGAYEQYF.